The following is a TCR beta chain sequence with its context. Its antigen remains unidentified. The data are from a study of high-grade serous ovarian cancer treatment subgroups. Findings and caveats of the study: Repertoire analysis covered CDR3 alone, not CDR1 or CDR2.

Tumor tissue was taken before any definitive surgery or chemotherapy was given. This CDR3 has 15 residues. Germline lookup yields CDR1 SGHTA and CDR2 FQGNSA. The germline V and J ends were trimmed by 5 bases and 8 bases, with 16 bases remaining between them. Sequencing was performed with immunoSEQ multiplex PCR; in TCRdb, only in-frame clones are kept and a portion is missing. The data hold some 2,300 clones, with around 72% observed a single time. The chain recombines TRBV7-2 with TRBJ1-6, with TRBD1 as a possible D gene (5 bases). The source material was tumor tissue. The TCR comes from a human donor with high-grade serous ovarian cancer. The CDR3 DNA follows: TGTGCCAGCAGCCAAGAGGCCAGGGTCGATTCACCCCTCCACTTT. This codes for CASSQEARVDSPLHF.